This is a list of T cell receptor beta chains from one sample in a study of T-cell memory formation after mild COVID-19. TCRdb reprocessed the 5' RACE reads via MiXCR and lists one record per CDR3 protein. The sample lists some 300,000 distinct CDR3 sequences, less than 25% occurring once. The sample consisted of PBMCs or a T cell subset sorted from them (not recorded which). Receptors originate from a man aged 18 to 35 who had mild COVID-19 (a few samples of this study predate the infection). Cell type and time point are not known. Each CDR3 is given with its conserved first and last residue. The D gene is left open where the match is weak. Rows give clone size only sometimes, using once, few, many, or a class for an expanded clone.

v_call	d_call	clone_size	j_call	cdr3_aa	cdr3_nt
TRBV12-3/TRBV12-4	NA	few	TRBJ1-1	CASSFGQTNTEAFF	TGTGCCAGCAGTTTCGGACAGACGAACACTGAAGCTTTCTTT
TRBV20-1	TRBD1	NA	TRBJ1-1	CSARAGQGF	TGCAGTGCTAGGGCGGGACAGGGCTTT
TRBV4-2	TRBD1	few	TRBJ2-3	CASSNDQGARTDTQYF	TGTGCCAGCAGCAACGACCAGGGGGCCCGCACAGATACGCAGTATTTT
TRBV25-1	TRBD1	few	TRBJ1-4	CASSFDRAGANEKLFF	TGTGCCAGCAGCTTTGACAGGGCAGGAGCTAATGAAAAACTGTTTTTT
TRBV7-2	TRBD2	NA	TRBJ2-1	CASSPPRLAGGIEQFF	TGTGCCAGCAGCCCGCCCAGACTAGCGGGGGGTATTGAGCAGTTCTTC
TRBV7-2	NA	NA	TRBJ1-4	CASSYAGGRGNEKLFF	TGTGCCAGCAGCTACGCGGGGGGTCGGGGTAATGAAAAACTGTTTTTT
TRBV5-4	NA	few	TRBJ2-7	CASSLGQSSYF	TGTGCCAGCAGCCTAGGACAGTCTTCCTACTTC
TRBV5-1	NA	few	TRBJ2-7	CASSLVHDSYEQYF	TGCGCCAGCAGCTTGGTACATGATTCCTACGAGCAGTACTTC
TRBV6-5	NA	NA	TRBJ1-2	CASGETLPGGYGYTF	TGTGCCAGCGGGGAAACTTTGCCCGGGGGATATGGCTACACCTTC
TRBV5-1	NA	many	TRBJ1-5	CASSLFSGVDQPQHF	TGCGCCAGCAGCTTGTTCTCAGGGGTCGATCAGCCCCAGCATTTT
TRBV3-1	TRBD1	NA	TRBJ2-7	CASSQAGTGDSYEQYF	TGTGCCAGCAGCCAGGCCGGGACAGGGGACTCCTACGAGCAGTACTTC
TRBV18	NA	NA	TRBJ2-6	CASSPMTSGANVLTF	TGTGCCAGCTCCCCCATGACCTCTGGGGCCAACGTCCTGACTTTC
TRBV18	NA	NA	TRBJ2-7	CASSPDSSNYEQYF	TGTGCCAGCTCACCAGACTCCTCCAATTACGAGCAGTACTTC
TRBV3-1	NA	NA	TRBJ1-6	CASSPGGGFNSPLHF	TGTGCCAGCAGTCCTGGGGGAGGATTCAATTCACCCCTCCACTTT
TRBV7-2	TRBD2	many	TRBJ2-1	CASSSLGTSGVTYNEQFF	TGTGCCAGCAGCTCCCTTGGGACTAGCGGGGTAACCTACAATGAGCAGTTCTTC
TRBV6-6	NA	few	TRBJ2-6	CASTITSGTLGANVLTF	TGTGCCAGCACTATTACGTCCGGGACACTGGGGGCCAACGTCCTGACTTTC
TRBV20-1	NA	few	TRBJ2-3	CSAREGLDTDTQYF	TGCAGTGCTAGAGAAGGTCTGGACACAGATACGCAGTATTTT
TRBV9	TRBD2	many	TRBJ2-2	CASSNSAGGFTGELFF	TGTGCCAGCAGCAATTCAGCGGGGGGTTTCACCGGGGAGCTGTTTTTT
TRBV4-1	TRBD2	NA	TRBJ2-2	CASSQPLWTSGNTGELFF	TGCGCCAGCAGCCAACCTCTCTGGACTAGCGGGAACACCGGGGAGCTGTTTTTT
TRBV7-6	TRBD1	NA	TRBJ2-1	CASSLGVGSTGGQNEQFF	TGTGCCAGCAGCTTAGGGGTAGGCAGTACAGGGGGCCAAAATGAGCAGTTCTTC
TRBV4-3	TRBD1	NA	TRBJ1-5	CASSQGTVGNQPQHF	TGCGCCAGCAGCCAGGGGACAGTAGGGAATCAGCCCCAGCATTTT
TRBV27	NA	NA	TRBJ1-1	CASSFGPEKGTEAFF	TGTGCCAGCAGTTTCGGGCCAGAGAAAGGCACTGAAGCTTTCTTT
TRBV20-1	TRBD1	NA	TRBJ1-4	CSALLLTGQPNEKLFF	TGCAGTGCACTTCTACTCACGGGACAGCCTAATGAAAAACTGTTTTTT
TRBV9	NA	many	TRBJ2-7	CASSVVPGPDYEQYF	TGTGCCAGCAGCGTAGTGCCCGGGCCCGACTACGAGCAGTACTTC
TRBV11-2	NA	few	TRBJ2-7	CASSLLGQYEQYF	TGTGCCAGCAGCTTATTAGGACAATACGAGCAGTACTTC
TRBV7-2	NA	NA	TRBJ2-5	CASSLRAYQQETQYF	TGTGCCAGCAGCTTAAGGGCGTACCAACAAGAGACCCAGTACTTC
TRBV2	TRBD1	NA	TRBJ2-3	CASSVQGAGDTQYF	TGTGCCAGCAGTGTTCAGGGGGCGGGCGATACGCAGTATTTT
TRBV30	TRBD1	few	TRBJ2-3	CAWSGQGSTQYF	TGTGCCTGGAGTGGACAGGGGAGTACGCAGTATTTT
TRBV7-2	TRBD1	few	TRBJ2-1	CASSVDRALPEQFF	TGTGCCAGCAGCGTCGACAGGGCGCTGCCTGAGCAGTTCTTC
TRBV29-1	TRBD1	few	TRBJ2-1	CSADRQGKGLSEQFF	TGCAGCGCAGATAGACAGGGGAAGGGTCTCAGTGAGCAGTTCTTC
TRBV10-3	NA	few	TRBJ2-3	CAISWAEIEPGTQYF	TGTGCCATCAGTTGGGCTGAAATCGAGCCAGGTACGCAGTATTTT
TRBV10-2	TRBD1	few	TRBJ2-7	CASRTGNYYEQYF	TGCGCCAGCCGGACAGGAAATTACTACGAGCAGTACTTC
TRBV7-3	TRBD2	NA	TRBJ2-1	CASSHLAGGRYEQFF	TGTGCCAGCAGCCATCTAGCGGGGGGGCGTTATGAGCAGTTCTTC
TRBV11-2	NA	NA	TRBJ2-7	CASSFPGSSTYYEQYF	TGTGCCAGCAGCTTCCCAGGGAGTTCCACCTACTACGAGCAGTACTTC
TRBV27	NA	few	TRBJ1-2	CASSLSSGLGYGYTF	TGTGCCAGCAGTTTATCGAGCGGGCTTGGCTATGGCTACACCTTC
TRBV5-1	NA	many	TRBJ2-1	CASSLVGFEQFF	TGCGCCAGCAGCTTGGTGGGTTTTGAGCAGTTCTTC
TRBV29-1	TRBD1	few	TRBJ2-3	CSVLTGGRYGYF	TGCAGCGTCCTTACAGGGGGTCGGTACGGGTATTTT
TRBV20-1	NA	few	TRBJ1-1	CSAPRLWGTEAFF	TGCAGTGCCCCTAGACTGTGGGGCACTGAAGCTTTCTTT
TRBV3-1	NA	NA	TRBJ1-1	CASSTPSVVNEAFF	TGTGCCAGCAGCACGCCTTCCGTTGTAAATGAAGCTTTCTTT
TRBV4-1	NA	few	TRBJ1-3	CASSQEWGRNTIYF	TGCGCCAGCAGCCAAGAATGGGGTAGAAACACCATATATTTT
TRBV4-2	TRBD1	NA	TRBJ1-1	CASSHNTGGGTEAFF	TGTGCCAGCAGCCATAATACAGGGGGGGGAACTGAAGCTTTCTTT
TRBV29-1	TRBD2	few	TRBJ2-7	CSGGLSGYEQYF	TGCAGCGGGGGACTATCGGGCTACGAGCAGTACTTC
TRBV9	TRBD1	NA	TRBJ1-5	CASSPTGVPGQPQHF	TGTGCCAGCAGCCCAACAGGGGTTCCAGGTCAGCCCCAGCATTTT
TRBV27	TRBD1	NA	TRBJ2-1	CASRHRGYNEQFF	TGTGCCAGCAGACACAGGGGCTACAATGAGCAGTTCTTC
TRBV29-1	NA	few	TRBJ1-1	CSVGLAFF	TGCAGCGTTGGCCTAGCTTTCTTT
TRBV12-3/TRBV12-4	NA	few	TRBJ2-2	CASTSDQIPGELFF	TGTGCCAGCACTTCGGACCAAATTCCCGGGGAGCTGTTTTTT
TRBV12-3/TRBV12-4	TRBD1	NA	TRBJ1-1	CASSHPGGGNTEAFF	TGTGCCAGCAGCCACCCAGGGGGCGGAAACACTGAAGCTTTCTTT
TRBV4-3	NA	NA	TRBJ2-1	CASSQEASNEQFF	TGCGCCAGCAGCCAAGAGGCCTCCAATGAGCAGTTCTTC
TRBV15	NA	NA	TRBJ1-1	CATSRERGNTEAFF	TGTGCCACCAGCAGAGAAAGGGGAAACACTGAAGCTTTCTTT
TRBV7-8	NA	NA	TRBJ2-3	CASSGGMGATTVRAQYF	TGTGCCAGCAGCGGAGGAATGGGTGCCACCACTGTTCGAGCGCAGTATTTT
TRBV12-3/TRBV12-4	NA	few	TRBJ2-2	CASGQTNTGELFF	TGTGCCAGCGGACAAACCAACACCGGGGAGCTGTTTTTT
TRBV27	TRBD1	few	TRBJ2-7	CASSYGDRGYEQYF	TGTGCCAGCAGCTACGGGGACAGGGGATACGAGCAGTACTTC
TRBV4-3	TRBD2	once	TRBJ2-5	CDSSQAAGEETQYF	TGCGACAGCAGCCAAGCGGCGGGGGAGGAGACCCAGTACTTC
TRBV15	TRBD1	few	TRBJ1-1	CATSSRTGTSGTEAFF	TGTGCCACCAGCAGTCGGACAGGGACGTCGGGGACTGAAGCTTTCTTT
TRBV12-3/TRBV12-4	NA	NA	TRBJ2-1	CASTSIAAGYNEQFF	TGTGCCAGCACCTCAATAGCGGCAGGCTACAATGAGCAGTTCTTC